Described below is a single TCR beta chain sequence and its context. Antigen specificity is unknown. An end of the junction differs from the germline gene, which may be a read error. The CDR3 totals 13 residues. The germline V gene has CDR1 SGHDN and CDR2 FVKESK. The sample originates from a study of blood T cells in healthy people across ages. Study findings and constraints: When one million T cells were used, diversity estimates were thought to be underestimates. The lack of PBMC sorting stopped any conclusive naive versus antigen-experienced comparison.

The use of a sample-barcoded 5' primer and a J-beta primer mix characterized a second PCR of about 6 to 11 cycles. Each CDR3 protein gets one entry after TCRdb re-called the 5' RACE reads with MiXCR. In the table there are about 510,000 distinct CDR3 sequences, approximately 26% of which are singletons. The same sample was also studied in work on T cells of mothers and their children. That work contributes: A few healthy Caucasian mothers, along with their six children, served as the donors. Per child, around 2.7 million TCR beta CDR3 reads were obtained, against over 9 million per mother.

This TCR was recovered from a boy aged 2 to 9 in good health. V gene TRBV14 combines with J gene TRBJ2-6; a weak D match, TRBD1 (5 bases). Sample: blood. In DNA, the CDR3 is TGTGCCAGCAGCCATCCTGGGGCCGACGTCCTGACTTTC. Translated: CASSHPGADVLTF.